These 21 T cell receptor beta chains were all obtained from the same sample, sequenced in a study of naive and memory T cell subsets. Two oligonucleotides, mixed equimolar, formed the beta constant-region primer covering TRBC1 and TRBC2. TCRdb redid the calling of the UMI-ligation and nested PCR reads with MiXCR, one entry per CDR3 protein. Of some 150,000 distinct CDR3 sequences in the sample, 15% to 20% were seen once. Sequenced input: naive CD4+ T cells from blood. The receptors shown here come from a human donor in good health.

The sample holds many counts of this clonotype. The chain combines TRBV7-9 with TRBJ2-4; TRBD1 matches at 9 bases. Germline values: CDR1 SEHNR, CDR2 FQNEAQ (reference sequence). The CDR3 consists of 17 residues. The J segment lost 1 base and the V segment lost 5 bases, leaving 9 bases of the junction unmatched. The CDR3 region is CASSPGQGTRAKNIQYF. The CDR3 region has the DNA TGTGCCAGCAGCCCCGGACAGGGGACGAGGGCCAAAAACATTCAGTACTTC.

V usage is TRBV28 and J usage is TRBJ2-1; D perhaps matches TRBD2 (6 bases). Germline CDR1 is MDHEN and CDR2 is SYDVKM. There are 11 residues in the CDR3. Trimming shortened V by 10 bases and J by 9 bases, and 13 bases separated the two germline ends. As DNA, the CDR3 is TGTGCCACCGATGGGGGGATTGAGCAGTTCTTC. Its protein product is CATDGGIEQFF.

CDR3 sequence (DNA): TGTGCCAGCAGTACAACGGGACTAGCGGGAGTGGACGAGCAGTACTTC. Its translation: CASSTTGLAGVDEQYF. J is TRBJ2-7 and V is TRBV6-1; 14 nucleotides align to TRBD2. After removal of 5 bases from V and 5 bases from J, the junction contained 8 bases not matched to a gene. CDR3 length: 16 amino acids. The germline V gene encodes CDR1 MNHNS and CDR2 SASEGT.

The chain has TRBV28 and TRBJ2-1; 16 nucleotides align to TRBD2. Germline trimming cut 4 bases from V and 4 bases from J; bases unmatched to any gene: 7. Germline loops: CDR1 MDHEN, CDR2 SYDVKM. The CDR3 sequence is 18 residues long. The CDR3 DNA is TGTGCCAGCAGTTCCGGGACTAGCGGGAGGGCCGGGTACAATGAGCAGTTCTTC. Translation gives CASSSGTSGRAGYNEQFF.

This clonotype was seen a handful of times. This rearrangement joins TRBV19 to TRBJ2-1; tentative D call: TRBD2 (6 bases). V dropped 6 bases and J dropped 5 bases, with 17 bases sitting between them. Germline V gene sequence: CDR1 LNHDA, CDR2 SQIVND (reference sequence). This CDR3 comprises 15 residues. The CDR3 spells CASSPEGYRNNEQFF. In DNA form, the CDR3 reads TGTGCCAGTAGCCCGGAGGGGTACAGAAACAATGAGCAGTTCTTC.

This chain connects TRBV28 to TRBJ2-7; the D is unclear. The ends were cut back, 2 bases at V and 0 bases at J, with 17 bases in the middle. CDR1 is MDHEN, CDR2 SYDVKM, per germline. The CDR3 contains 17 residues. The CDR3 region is CASSLESVWGSSYEQYF. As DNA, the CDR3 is TGTGCCAGCAGTTTAGAGTCGGTCTGGGGAAGCTCCTACGAGCAGTACTTC.

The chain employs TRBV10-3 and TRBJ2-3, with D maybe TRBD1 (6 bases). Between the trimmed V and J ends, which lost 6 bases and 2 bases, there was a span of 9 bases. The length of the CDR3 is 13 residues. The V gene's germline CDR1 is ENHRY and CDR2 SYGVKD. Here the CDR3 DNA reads TGTGCCATCAGAAGGACAGTCACAGATACGCAGTATTTT. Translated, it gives CAIRRTVTDTQYF.

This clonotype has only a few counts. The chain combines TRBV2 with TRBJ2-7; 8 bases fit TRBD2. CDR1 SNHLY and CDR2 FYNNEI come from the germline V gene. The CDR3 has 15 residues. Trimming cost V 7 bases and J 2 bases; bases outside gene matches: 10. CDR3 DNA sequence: TGTGCCAGCAACCTAGAGACTAGCGCTCCCTACGAGCAGTACTTC. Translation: CASNLETSAPYEQYF. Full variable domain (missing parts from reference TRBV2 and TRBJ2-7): EPEVTQTPSHQVTQMGQEVILRCVPISNHLYFYWYRQILGQKVEFLVSFYNNEISEKSEIFDDQFSVERPDGSNFTLKIRSTKLEDSAMYFCASNLETSAPYEQYFGPGTRLTVT.

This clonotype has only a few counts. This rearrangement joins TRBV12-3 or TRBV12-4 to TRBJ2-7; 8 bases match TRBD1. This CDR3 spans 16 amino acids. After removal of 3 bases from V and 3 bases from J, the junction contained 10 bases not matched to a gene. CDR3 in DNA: TGTGCCAGCAGTTTTGGAGGACAGGGTCCCTACTACGAGCAGTACTTC. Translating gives CASSFGGQGPYYEQYF.

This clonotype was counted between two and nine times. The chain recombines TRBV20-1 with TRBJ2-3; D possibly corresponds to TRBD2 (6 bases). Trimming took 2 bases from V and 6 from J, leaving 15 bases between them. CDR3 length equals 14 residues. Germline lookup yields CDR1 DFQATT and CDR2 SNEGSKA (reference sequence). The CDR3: CSARSGGSGDTQYF. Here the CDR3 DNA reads TGCAGTGCTAGAAGTGGAGGGTCCGGGGATACGCAGTATTTT.

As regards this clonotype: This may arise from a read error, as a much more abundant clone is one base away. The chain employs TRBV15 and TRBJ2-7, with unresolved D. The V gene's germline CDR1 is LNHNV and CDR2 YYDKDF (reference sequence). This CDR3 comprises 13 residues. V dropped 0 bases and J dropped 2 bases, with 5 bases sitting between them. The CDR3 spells CATSRDRPYEQYF. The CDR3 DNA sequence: TGTGCCACCAGCAGAGATCGCCCCTACGAGCAGTACTTC. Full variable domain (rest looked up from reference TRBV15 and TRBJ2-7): DAMVIQNPRYQVTQFGKPVTLSCSQTLNHNVMYWYQQKSSQAPKLLFHYYDKDFNNEADTPDNFQSRRPNTSFCFLDIRSPGLGDTAMYLCATSRDRPYEQYFGPGTRLTVT.

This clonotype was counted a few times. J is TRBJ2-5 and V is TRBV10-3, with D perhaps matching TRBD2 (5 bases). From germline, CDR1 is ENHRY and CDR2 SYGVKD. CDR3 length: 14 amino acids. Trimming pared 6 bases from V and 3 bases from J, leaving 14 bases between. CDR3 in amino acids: CAISTLSGKETQYF. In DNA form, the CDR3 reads TGTGCCATCAGCACCCTAAGCGGTAAAGAGACCCAGTACTTC.

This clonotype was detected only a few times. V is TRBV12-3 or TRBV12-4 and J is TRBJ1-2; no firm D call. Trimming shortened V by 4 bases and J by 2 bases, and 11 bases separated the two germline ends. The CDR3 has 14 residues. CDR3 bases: TGTGCCAGCAGTTCCGGGGTTGGAAACTATGGCTACACCTTC. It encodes CASSSGVGNYGYTF.

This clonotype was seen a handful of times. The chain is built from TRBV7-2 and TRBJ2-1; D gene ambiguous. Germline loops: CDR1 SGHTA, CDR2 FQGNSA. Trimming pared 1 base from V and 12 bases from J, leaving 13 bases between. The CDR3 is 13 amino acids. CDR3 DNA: TGTGCCAGCAGCTTAGGAAGGATACGAGGGCAGTTCTTC. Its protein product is CASSLGRIRGQFF.

In DNA form, the CDR3 reads TGCGCCAGCAGCCGTCTCACTAGCGGGAGGACAGATACGCAGTATTTT. Translation gives CASSRLTSGRTDTQYF. The rearrangement joins TRBV4-1 to TRBJ2-3; 12 bases match TRBD2. V shed 4 bases and J 3 bases; nucleotides not matched to a gene: 5. The CDR3 is made up of 16 amino acids. Germline V gives CDR1 MGHRA, CDR2 YSYEKL.

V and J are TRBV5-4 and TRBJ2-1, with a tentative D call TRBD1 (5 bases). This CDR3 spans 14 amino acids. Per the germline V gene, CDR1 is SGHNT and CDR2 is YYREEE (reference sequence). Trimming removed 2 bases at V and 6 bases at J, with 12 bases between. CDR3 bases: TGTGCCAGCAGCTTTTGGTACCAGGGCAATGAGCAGTTCTTC. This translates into CASSFWYQGNEQFF.

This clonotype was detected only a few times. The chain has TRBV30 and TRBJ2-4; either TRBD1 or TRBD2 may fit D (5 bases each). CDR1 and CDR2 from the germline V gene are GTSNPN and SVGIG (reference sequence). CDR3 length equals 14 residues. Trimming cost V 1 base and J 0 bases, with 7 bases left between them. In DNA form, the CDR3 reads TGTGCCTGGAGTGAGGGGACAGCCAAAAACATTCAGTACTTC. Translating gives CAWSEGTAKNIQYF. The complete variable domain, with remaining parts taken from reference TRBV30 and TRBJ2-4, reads SQTIHQWPATLVQPVGSPLSLECTVEGTSNPNLYWYRQAAGRGLQLLFYSVGIGQISSEVPQNLSASRPQDRQFILSSKKLLLSDSGFYLCAWSEGTAKNIQYFGAGTRLSVL.

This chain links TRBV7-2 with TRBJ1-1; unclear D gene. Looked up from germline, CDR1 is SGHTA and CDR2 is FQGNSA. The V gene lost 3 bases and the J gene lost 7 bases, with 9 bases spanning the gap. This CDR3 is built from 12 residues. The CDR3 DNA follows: TGTGCCAGCAGCTTTCCTGGGATTGAAGCTTTCTTT. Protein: CASSFPGIEAFF.

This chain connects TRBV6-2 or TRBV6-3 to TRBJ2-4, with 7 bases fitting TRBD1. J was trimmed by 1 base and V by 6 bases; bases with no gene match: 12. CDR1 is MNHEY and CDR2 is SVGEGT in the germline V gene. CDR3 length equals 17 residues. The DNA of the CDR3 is TGTGCCAGCAGCCCCACCAACAGGGGATCGGCCAAAAACATTCAGTACTTC. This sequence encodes CASSPTNRGSAKNIQYF.

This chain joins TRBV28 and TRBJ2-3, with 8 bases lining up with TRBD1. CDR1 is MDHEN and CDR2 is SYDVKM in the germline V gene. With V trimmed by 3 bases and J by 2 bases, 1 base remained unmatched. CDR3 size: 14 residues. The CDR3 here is CASSLDRATDTQYF. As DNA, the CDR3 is TGTGCCAGCAGTTTGGACAGGGCCACAGATACGCAGTATTTT.

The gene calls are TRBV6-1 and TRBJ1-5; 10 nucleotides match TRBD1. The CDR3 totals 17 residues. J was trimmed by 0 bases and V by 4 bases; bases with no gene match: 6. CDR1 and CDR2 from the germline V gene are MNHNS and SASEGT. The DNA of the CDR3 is TGTGCCAGCAGTGTGGACAGGGGGAGATATAGCAATCAGCCCCAGCATTTT. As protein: CASSVDRGRYSNQPQHF.